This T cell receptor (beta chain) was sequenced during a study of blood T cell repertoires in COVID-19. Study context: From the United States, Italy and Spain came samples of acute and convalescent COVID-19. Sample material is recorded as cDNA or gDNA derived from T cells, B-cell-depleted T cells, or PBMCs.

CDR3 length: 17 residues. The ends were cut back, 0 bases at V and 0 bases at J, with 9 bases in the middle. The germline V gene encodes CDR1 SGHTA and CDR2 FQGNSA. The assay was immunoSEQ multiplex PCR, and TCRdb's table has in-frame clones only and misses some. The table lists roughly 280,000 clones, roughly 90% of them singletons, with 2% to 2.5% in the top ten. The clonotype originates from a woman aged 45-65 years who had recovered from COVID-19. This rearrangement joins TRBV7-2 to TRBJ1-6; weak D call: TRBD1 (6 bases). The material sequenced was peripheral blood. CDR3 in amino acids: CASSLARGSSYNSPLHF. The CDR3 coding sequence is TGTGCCAGCAGCTTAGCGAGGGGGAGCTCCTATAATTCACCCCTCCACTTT.